This T cell receptor beta chain was sequenced during a study of T cell responses to AZD1222 COVID-19 vaccine (dated by TCRdb to the early 2020s). Study-level background: AZD1222 recipients whose second dose came at about 4 weeks and those whose second dose came at about 12 weeks were combined into one group, since spike-specific TCR depth and breadth did not differ between the two schedules. A total of 230 to 250 trial participants underwent TCR sequencing, of whom about 210 received two doses of AZD1222 and about 25 received two doses of the MenACWY control vaccine. Trial participants were enrolled by age into subgroups of 18-55, 56-69 and 70-plus years, and around 150, 28 and 57 TCR-sequenced participants, respectively, were included in these subgroups.

About this clone itself: Its recognized antigen is unknown. No much larger clone is present one base from it, and per-base qualities are unavailable.

General study outcomes and caveats: Spike-specific TCR breadth and depth rose significantly after two AZD1222 doses compared with day 0 and with MenACWY recipients. The vaccine-associated CD4 TCRs covered the entire spike protein, and the dominant responses fell in regions 160-218 and 743-854. Participants were mostly white British, with more females than males. The authors suggested clonal diversity may have been underestimated. Conclusions about previously exposed vaccinees are limited because only six or seven AZD1222 recipients were SARS-CoV-2 seropositive at baseline. Because no day 14 peak-response samples were available, the repertoires could be characterized only after the peak T cell response. In the small 56-69-year group, the increase in depth fell short of significance, most likely because of low power. Epitopes outside the regions mutated in the B.1.351 and B.1.1.7 variants were reportedly recognized by nearly half of the unique spike-specific TCRs.

The germline V end is reduced by 5 bases and the J end by 8 bases; junction bases left unmatched: 3. As encoded in the germline V gene, CDR1 is MNHEY while CDR2 is SVGEGT. The cysteine opens and the phenylalanine closes a CDR3 of 12 amino acids. Only the CDR3 DNA is retained, 36 bases long and in frame from the first base. Reading the label with the study, this specimen's time point is: baseline before first vaccination. Samples from vaccinated people were obtained from the UK trials COV001 and COV002, which included a single-blind randomized controlled phase 2/3 trial of AZD1222 (ChAdOx1 nCoV-19) in healthy adults. Trial participant PBMC samples were collected at day 0 and day 28 after the second dose for TCRbeta chain sequencing. The CDR3 regions of human TCRbeta chains were analyzed by immunosequencing. On the study's bioinformatics: Repertoire TCRs were matched against a reference library of SARS-CoV-2-specific TCRs generated with the MIRA antigen-specificity platform. Breadth meant the fraction of unique TCRs that were SARS-CoV-2-associated, whereas depth meant the fraction of total T cells that were SARS-CoV-2-associated. Each spike-specific TCR was assigned to its reactive spike region and to a CD4 or CD8 class using the MIRA data. Log10-transformed breadth and depth values were compared by one-way ANOVA with Sidak's multiple comparisons tests. TCRdb took this table from immuneACCESS and kept in-frame rearrangements with V and J called. Such tables lack part of the clones; where checked against another copy, unresolved V genes explain under half of the gap, and the rest is unexplained. V and J calls and clone size follow that table, whereas D and trimming were derived from the DNA. For this sample the table gives some 120,000 clones, of which more than 85% were detected only once. The ten most abundant clones make up roughly 0.87% of the sample.

The sequence links TRBV6-2 or TRBV6-3 to TRBJ1-3, with 7 middle bases fitting TRBD1. The sequencing here drew on peripheral blood, taken on day 0 of AZD1222 vaccination. The origin of this receptor is an adult in good health. The CDR3 here reads CASSRQGHTIYF. Read as DNA, the sequence is TGTGCCAGCAGTCGACAGGGTCACACCATATATTTT.